This T cell receptor beta chain was observed in a study of blood T cell repertoires in COVID-19. Study overall: From T cells, B-cell-depleted T cells, or PBMCs came the material, which was cDNA or gDNA.

Trimming pared 4 bases from V and 3 bases from J, leaving 12 bases between. The CDR3 loop spans 14 amino acids. CDR1 and CDR2 from the germline V gene are SQVTM and ANQGSEA. TCRdb keeps only in-frame clones here, not all; method: immunoSEQ multiplex PCR. The table records about 250,000 clones, more than 80% of them present only once. This chain connects TRBV29-1 to TRBJ2-2; a weak D match, TRBD2 (6 bases). The TCR was taken from a woman in her late teens or twenties who had recovered from COVID-19. Sequencing was done on a sample of PBMCs or T cells enriched from blood (not recorded which). The chain's CDR3 is CSVAQLADTGELFF. As DNA, the CDR3 is TGCAGCGTTGCTCAACTAGCAGACACCGGGGAGCTGTTTTTT.